These 7 T cell receptor beta chains share one sample of origin, sequenced in a study of T cell responses to AZD1222 COVID-19 vaccine (dated by TCRdb to the early 2020s). Libraries were built with the immunoSEQ multiplex PCR assay. As stored in TCRdb, this immuneACCESS dataset retains in-frame rearrangements with V and J assigned. A fraction of the clones does not appear; measured against another copy, unresolved V genes explain less than half of the discrepancy, and the remainder lacks a known reason. The sample table records around 200,000 clones; 88% of these occur just once. Of the sample, roughly 27% is held by the ten largest clones. The time point tag for this specimen amounts to: about 28 days (+/-7) after the second vaccine dose. The input for sequencing was peripheral blood, taken 28 days after the second AZD1222 dose. The source is an adult who received the AZD1222 COVID-19 vaccine.

CDR3 sequence: CASSSRVGGTLFF. CDR3 nucleotide sequence: TGTGCCAGCAGCTCCAGGGTCGGAGGTACTCTGTTCTTC. The gene calls are TRBV13 and TRBJ2-1; D may match TRBD1 or TRBD2 (5 bases each). The germline V and J ends were trimmed by 4 bases and 15 bases, with 19 bases remaining between them. CDR3 length: 13 residues. Germline V CDR1 and CDR2: PRHDT, FYEKMQ (reference sequence). Full variable domain (rest looked up from reference TRBV13 and TRBJ2-1): AAGVIQSPRHLIKEKRETATLKCYPIPRHDTVYWYQQGPGQDPQFLISFYEKMQSDKGSIPDRFSAQQFSDYHSELNMSSLELGDSALYFCASSSRVGGTLFFGPGTRLTVL.

This clone was seen only once. V and J are TRBV7-9 and TRBJ2-1; 11 positions agree with TRBD2. With 5 bases clipped from V and 0 bases from J, the junction kept 6 bases outside the gene matches. Germline CDR1 and CDR2: SEHNR and FQNEAQ (reference sequence). CDR3 size: 17 residues. The CDR3 nucleotides are TGTGCCAGCAGCCAAACTAGCGGGAGCGCCTCCTACAATGAGCAGTTCTTC. Protein sequence: CASSQTSGSASYNEQFF.

This sequence joins TRBV28 and TRBJ2-3; 11 bases are a match to TRBD2. Germline CDR1 MDHEN, CDR2 SYDVKM. This CDR3 region has 18 residues. V was pared by 2 bases and J by 1 base, with 8 bases of the junction left unmatched. This CDR3 reads CASSLILAGGRRTDTQYF. Written as DNA, the CDR3 is TGTGCCAGCAGTTTAATCCTAGCGGGAGGCCGACGCACAGATACGCAGTATTTT.

The table lists this clone with a count of one. This sequence joins TRBV5-5 and TRBJ1-1; D unresolved. Per germline, CDR1 SGHKS and CDR2 YYEKEE (reference sequence). The CDR3 covers 13 residues. V was trimmed by 6 bases and J by 4 bases, leaving 13 bases between them. CDR3 residues: CASNQRPSTEAFF. DNA for the CDR3: TGTGCCAGCAACCAGCGCCCCAGCACTGAAGCTTTCTTT.

V gene TRBV30 combines with J gene TRBJ2-1; 13 bases agree with TRBD2. Germline CDR1 GTSNPN, CDR2 SVGIG (reference sequence). The CDR3 loop spans 16 amino acids. The junction had 4 bases not matched to a gene; V was cut back by 5 bases and J by 0 bases. This chain's CDR3 is CAWAGLAGSSYNEQFF. Written as DNA, the CDR3 is TGTGCCTGGGCGGGACTAGCGGGAAGCTCCTACAATGAGCAGTTCTTC.

This clone was seen just once. The rearrangement links TRBV5-4 to TRBJ2-7; D is possibly TRBD1 or TRBD2 (5 bases each). V lost 1 base to trimming and J lost 5 bases, with 13 bases between them. The CDR3 has 14 amino acids. Germline CDR1 reads SGHNT; CDR2 reads YYREEE (reference sequence). The CDR3 sequence: CASSLPGPGHEQYF. The CDR3 coding sequence is TGTGCCAGCAGCTTGCCGGGACCCGGCCACGAGCAGTACTTC.

The V and J genes are TRBV28 and TRBJ2-7, with 8 bases matching TRBD2. Germline CDR1 MDHEN, CDR2 SYDVKM. After removal of 3 bases from V and 4 bases from J, the junction contained 8 bases not matched to a gene. CDR3 length: 15 amino acids. The DNA of the CDR3 is TGTGCCAGCAGTTTGGGACTAGTGGGAAGGTACGAGCAGTACTTC. Protein: CASSLGLVGRYEQYF.